This T cell receptor (beta chain) was recorded in a study of blood T cell repertoires in COVID-19. Sequenced by immunoSEQ multiplex PCR; TCRdb stores in-frame clones only, minus some. The data show approximately 400,000 clones, 80% to 90% seen once. CDR1 and CDR2 from the germline V gene are SGHAT and FQNNGV. This CDR3 is 15 amino acids long. Trimming shortened V by 4 bases and J by 1 base, and 13 bases separated the two germline ends. The genes are TRBV11-2 and TRBJ1-1; D call uncertain. Material: peripheral blood. The sequence came from a man in his forties with acute or convalescent COVID-19. Here the CDR3 reads CASSYSQRENTEAFF. In DNA form, the CDR3 reads TGTGCCAGCAGCTACTCCCAGCGGGAGAACACTGAAGCTTTCTTT.